This T cell receptor (beta chain) was documented in a study of T-cell reconstitution after alpha-beta-depleted transplantation in children. Overall study findings and caveats: It was newly produced T cells that mostly accounted for T-cell counts and diversity one year after transplant.

This clonotype was seen a handful of times. As yet, its antigen is unknown. Germline CDR1 MNHNS, CDR2 SASEGT. This CDR3 comprises 17 residues. Between the trimmed V and J ends, which lost 6 bases and 0 bases, there was a span of 15 bases. Unique molecular identifiers tagged the TCRbeta library. TCRdb redid the calling of the PCR reads with MiXCR, one entry per CDR3 protein. This table holds hundreds of thousands of distinct CDR3 sequences, around 15% found once. This clonotype was obtained from a boy in the first two years of life who had a stem cell transplant for Wiskott-Aldrich syndrome, so the T cells may come from the graft donor. V usage is TRBV6-1 and J usage is TRBJ2-6; maybe TRBD2 (7 bases). Specimen: PBMCs, mostly from graft donor cells, collected 360 days after TCRalphabeta/CD19-depleted stem cell transplant. DNA for the CDR3: TGTGCCAGCAGGGGGGGGGACATGGTCTCTGGGGCCAACGTCCTGACTTTC. It codes for CASRGGDMVSGANVLTF.